This TCR beta chain was profiled in a study of blood T cell repertoires in COVID-19. As for the study in general: Sources were T cells, B-cell-depleted T cells, or PBMCs; the material itself was cDNA or gDNA.

TCRdb keeps only in-frame clones here, not all; method: immunoSEQ multiplex PCR. This repertoire shows fewer than 250,000 clones, 65% to 90% found once; its top ten account for 4.7%. CDR1 and CDR2 from the germline V gene are SGHRS and YFSETQ. Trimming shortened V by 5 bases and J by 5 bases, and 13 bases separated the two germline ends. This CDR3 contains 13 residues. The chain joins TRBV5-1 to TRBJ2-5; D may be TRBD2 (5 bases). Sequencing used peripheral blood. The receptor's source is a woman aged 70 to 79 with acute or convalescent COVID-19. For the CDR3, the DNA is TGCGCCAGCAGTCGCGGACTGAGGGAGACCCAGTACTTC. This gives the protein CASSRGLRETQYF.